Here is one TCR beta chain with its context. As yet, its antigen is unknown. The PCR employed 60 Vbeta primers together with 13 Jbeta primers. Sequenced by immunoSEQ multiplex PCR; TCRdb stores in-frame clones only, minus some. The table includes approximately 170,000 clones, about 85% detected once. This entry is derived from a study of cytomegalovirus exposure and HLA in healthy donors. Germline CDR1 MNHNY, CDR2 SVGAGI (reference sequence). The V segment lost 6 bases and the J segment 4 bases; nucleotides outside the gene matches: 7. The CDR3 is 15 residues long. Study-level points and caveats: The study had only CMV serostatus as immune exposure information. Links to common viral pathogens appeared, in a later analysis, for several of the most significant clusters.

The rearrangement uses TRBV6-6 and TRBJ2-1, with 9 bases matching TRBD2. This clonotype was obtained from a woman between 45 and 60 years old in good health and CMV-seropositive. Source material: PBMCs. This CDR3 is CASSIPGLAYNEQFF. CDR3 in DNA: TGTGCCAGCAGCATACCGGGACTAGCTTACAATGAGCAGTTCTTC.